This is a list of T cell receptor beta chains from one sample in a study of shared clonotypes between healthy human individuals. TCRdb's table, derived via immunoSEQ multiplex PCR, lists solely in-frame clones and lacks some. The sample shows 150,000 to 200,000 clones, roughly 91% of them seen only once. The sample comprised naive CD4+ T cells sorted from blood. Receptors were obtained from a woman in her 30s in good health. Both conserved end residues are part of each CDR3. The D gene is left open where the match is weak. Clone size is stated in some rows and not others, as once, few, many or a class when expanded.

j_call,d_call,v_call,clone_size,cdr3_nt,cdr3_aa
TRBJ1-4,TRBD1,TRBV7-9,.,TGTGCCAGCAGCTTCCAGGGGGCGGCTAATGAAAAACTGTTTTTT,CASSFQGAANEKLFF
TRBJ2-1,.,TRBV28,.,TGTGCCAGCAGTTTATACCGACTGCAAAAATACAATGAGCAGTTCTTC,CASSLYRLQKYNEQFF
TRBJ1-3,.,TRBV4-1,.,TGCGCCAGCAGCCAAACGGGAGGGGGGCAAGGAAACACCATATATTTT,CASSQTGGGQGNTIYF
TRBJ2-7,.,TRBV5-5,.,TGTGCCAGCGAGATACAGGGAAGCTCCTACGAGCAGTACTTC,CASEIQGSSYEQYF
TRBJ2-7,.,TRBV29-1,.,TGCAGCGTTGTAGGAGGCAGTCACGAGCAGTACTTC,CSVVGGSHEQYF
TRBJ1-2,.,TRBV6-5,.,TGTGCCAGCAGTCCTGACAGGTTACCTTATGGCTACACCTTC,CASSPDRLPYGYTF
TRBJ2-3,TRBD2,TRBV4-2,.,TGTGCCAGCAGCCAACAACTAGCGGGAGGTGCAGATACGCAGTATTTT,CASSQQLAGGADTQYF
TRBJ1-4,TRBD1,TRBV13,.,TGTGCCAGCAGCTTAGGCAGGGGGAAAAAACTGTTTTTT,CASSLGRGKKLFF
TRBJ1-1,TRBD1,TRBV5-1,once,TGCGCCAGCAGCTTGGTAGGGGGCAAGGTTCACACTGAAGCTTTCTTT,CASSLVGGKVHTEAFF
TRBJ2-7,.,TRBV30,.,TGTGCCTGGCGTGGGGGGGCGGGCGAGCAGTACTTC,CAWRGGAGEQYF
TRBJ1-1,.,TRBV10-3,.,TGTGCCATCAGTGCTGCGGGGAACACTGAAGCTTTCTTT,CAISAAGNTEAFF
TRBJ1-1,.,TRBV18,.,TGTGCCAGCTCACCCCGTGAGAACACTGACGCTTTCTTT,CASSPRENTDAFF
TRBJ2-7,.,TRBV29-1,.,TGCAGCGTAGCCCGGGACTCTTCCTACGAGCAGTACTTC,CSVARDSSYEQYF
TRBJ1-4,.,TRBV5-1,.,TGCGCCAGCAGGCCCCCCCACGGAAATGAAAAACTGTTTTTT,CASRPPHGNEKLFF
TRBJ2-7,.,TRBV5-1,.,TGCGCCAGCAGGCTCAGACAGGCGGACGAGCAGTACTTC,CASRLRQADEQYF
TRBJ2-7,TRBD1,TRBV6-1,.,TGTGCCAGCAGTGAAAGAGATGGACAGGGGTCAAGGGAGCAGTACTTC,CASSERDGQGSREQYF
TRBJ2-2,.,TRBV21-1,.,TGTGCCAGCAGCAAAGTCTTGGCCGACAAAGGGAAAACTAGAGGGATCGGGGAGCTGTTTTTT,CASSKVLADKGKTRGIGELFF
TRBJ1-1,.,TRBV7-8,.,TGTGCCAGCAGCTTAGTCGGCTCAGTCTTGAACACTGAAGCTTTCTTT,CASSLVGSVLNTEAFF
TRBJ1-5,.,TRBV5-1,.,TGCGCCAGCAGCTCGGGGGAGGGTGGGCAGCCCCAGCATTTT,CASSSGEGGQPQHF
TRBJ1-4,.,TRBV28,.,TGTGCCAGCAGTGACGGGGTTAATGAAAAACTGTTTTTT,CASSDGVNEKLFF
TRBJ2-7,.,TRBV9,.,TGTGCCAGCAGTCAGGGCCAAGCCGAGCAGTACTTC,CASSQGQAEQYF
TRBJ1-1,TRBD1,TRBV6-5,.,TGTGCCAGCAGTTATCTTCAGGGGGTGAACACTGAAGCTTTCTTT,CASSYLQGVNTEAFF